This is a list of T cell receptor beta chains from one sample in a study of blood T cell repertoires in COVID-19. Measured with immunoSEQ multiplex PCR; TCRdb has only the in-frame clones, and not every one. The repertoire holds 200,000 to 250,000 clones, around three quarters seen once, with about 7.2% in the top ten. The specimen sequenced was peripheral blood. Receptors were obtained from a woman aged 70 to 79 with acute or convalescent COVID-19. Each CDR3 is given with its conserved first and last residue. The order of the fields is V gene, clone size, J gene, D gene, CDR3 length, CDR3 DNA, CDR3 protein. A D gene is named only where the DNA matches it firmly. Expanded clones are given a class, and other clones once, few, many or no size at all.

v_call: TRBV3-1/TRBV3-2; clone_size: NA; j_call: TRBJ2-3; d_call: NA; cdr3_length: 16; cdr3_nt: TGTGCCAGCAGCCACTACAGGGATTCCCCCACAGATACGCAGTATTTT; cdr3_aa: CASSHYRDSPTDTQYF
v_call: TRBV6-6; clone_size: NA; j_call: TRBJ1-1; d_call: NA; cdr3_length: 12; cdr3_nt: TGTGCCAGCAGTTCCCCGGGGGCTGAAGCTTTCTTT; cdr3_aa: CASSSPGAEAFF
v_call: TRBV6-6; clone_size: NA; j_call: TRBJ1-3; d_call: TRBD1; cdr3_length: 16; cdr3_nt: TGTGCCAGCAGTACCCCGGGACAGGGTAAAGGAAACACCATATATTTT; cdr3_aa: CASSTPGQGKGNTIYF
v_call: TRBV19; clone_size: NA; j_call: TRBJ1-2; d_call: NA; cdr3_length: 13; cdr3_nt: TGTGCCAGTAGCTACAGGGCCAAGTATGGCTACACCTTC; cdr3_aa: CASSYRAKYGYTF
v_call: TRBV7-8; clone_size: once; j_call: TRBJ1-5; d_call: TRBD1; cdr3_length: 16; cdr3_nt: TGTGCCAGCAGCGCATGGGACAGTAATAGCAATCAGCCCCAGCATTTT; cdr3_aa: CASSAWDSNSNQPQHF
v_call: TRBV24-1; clone_size: NA; j_call: TRBJ2-3; d_call: NA; cdr3_length: 15; cdr3_nt: TGTGCCACCAGCACAGAGACCGGTAGCACAGATACGCAGTATTTT; cdr3_aa: CATSTETGSTDTQYF
v_call: TRBV12-3/TRBV12-4; clone_size: NA; j_call: TRBJ2-5; d_call: NA; cdr3_length: 12; cdr3_nt: TGTGCCAGCAGGTTTGGGCAGGAGACCCAGTACTTC; cdr3_aa: CASRFGQETQYF
v_call: TRBV29-1; clone_size: few; j_call: TRBJ1-1; d_call: NA; cdr3_length: 14; cdr3_nt: TGCAGCGTTAAGTCCCTCCAAGGGGGCACTGAAGCTTTCTTT; cdr3_aa: CSVKSLQGGTEAFF
v_call: TRBV19; clone_size: NA; j_call: TRBJ2-7; d_call: NA; cdr3_length: 14; cdr3_nt: TGTGCCAGTAGTGCTGCGACTAGTGCCTACGAGCAGTACTTC; cdr3_aa: CASSAATSAYEQYF
v_call: TRBV5-6; clone_size: NA; j_call: TRBJ2-7; d_call: NA; cdr3_length: 15; cdr3_nt: TGTGCCAGCAGCTTCGGGGTAGGCATGAACGACGAGCAGTACTTC; cdr3_aa: CASSFGVGMNDEQYF
v_call: TRBV12-2; clone_size: NA; j_call: TRBJ2-3; d_call: NA; cdr3_length: 16; cdr3_nt: NA; cdr3_aa: CASRLVGMGTADTQYF
v_call: TRBV7-2; clone_size: NA; j_call: TRBJ2-5; d_call: NA; cdr3_length: 13; cdr3_nt: TGTGCCAGCAGCCAGGGACTGAAAGAGACCCAGTACTTC; cdr3_aa: CASSQGLKETQYF
v_call: TRBV18; clone_size: NA; j_call: TRBJ2-2; d_call: TRBD2; cdr3_length: 16; cdr3_nt: TGTGCCAGCTCACCTCGGACTAGCGGGGGCTCAGGGGAGCTGTTTTTT; cdr3_aa: CASSPRTSGGSGELFF
v_call: TRBV4-1; clone_size: NA; j_call: TRBJ1-2; d_call: NA; cdr3_length: 16; cdr3_nt: TGCGCCAGCAGCCAAGATAGCAACAGGCCGGACTATGGCTACACCTTC; cdr3_aa: CASSQDSNRPDYGYTF
v_call: TRBV5-8; clone_size: NA; j_call: TRBJ1-5; d_call: NA; cdr3_length: 16; cdr3_nt: TGTGCCAGCAGCTTCAGGTTCGGGACGGGAGGGCAGCCCCAGCATTTT; cdr3_aa: CASSFRFGTGGQPQHF
v_call: TRBV23-1; clone_size: NA; j_call: TRBJ2-7; d_call: NA; cdr3_length: 12; cdr3_nt: TGCGCCAGCAGTCTTAGGGGTTCCTGTTTGTACTTC; cdr3_aa: CASSLRGSCLYF
v_call: TRBV7-2; clone_size: NA; j_call: TRBJ2-3; d_call: TRBD2; cdr3_length: 16; cdr3_nt: TGTGCCAGCAGCTTATACATCGGGGGGGCCACAGATACGCAGTATTTT; cdr3_aa: CASSLYIGGATDTQYF
v_call: TRBV18; clone_size: NA; j_call: TRBJ1-5; d_call: NA; cdr3_length: 15; cdr3_nt: TGTGCCAGCTCCCCGGGGTCGGATGGCAATCAGCCCCAGCATTTT; cdr3_aa: CASSPGSDGNQPQHF
v_call: TRBV29-1; clone_size: few; j_call: TRBJ2-1; d_call: TRBD2; cdr3_length: 13; cdr3_nt: TGCAGCGTTTGGACTAGCGGGGGGGCAGGAGAGTTCTTC; cdr3_aa: CSVWTSGGAGEFF
v_call: TRBV15; clone_size: few; j_call: TRBJ1-6; d_call: TRBD1; cdr3_length: 13; cdr3_nt: TGTGCCACCAGCGGACAGGTCAATTCACCCCTCCACTTT; cdr3_aa: CATSGQVNSPLHF
v_call: TRBV11-2; clone_size: NA; j_call: TRBJ1-6; d_call: TRBD1; cdr3_length: 17; cdr3_nt: TGTGCCAGCAGCTTAAGAAAACCGGGACAGGGGGTCGCGCCCCTCCACTTT; cdr3_aa: CASSLRKPGQGVAPLHF
v_call: TRBV6-5; clone_size: NA; j_call: TRBJ1-3; d_call: NA; cdr3_length: 14; cdr3_nt: TGTGCCAGCAGGCGGACAGCCTCTGGAAACACCATATATTTT; cdr3_aa: CASRRTASGNTIYF
v_call: TRBV2; clone_size: NA; j_call: TRBJ2-2; d_call: NA; cdr3_length: 14; cdr3_nt: TGTGCCAGCAGTTCCTACCCTAGCACCGGGGAGCTGTTTTTT; cdr3_aa: CASSSYPSTGELFF
v_call: TRBV9; clone_size: NA; j_call: TRBJ2-4; d_call: NA; cdr3_length: 15; cdr3_nt: TGTGCCAGCAGCGTAGATAGTGGGCAGGCCAACATTCAGTACTTC; cdr3_aa: CASSVDSGQANIQYF
v_call: TRBV6-5; clone_size: NA; j_call: TRBJ2-2; d_call: TRBD2; cdr3_length: 14; cdr3_nt: TGTGCCACCCAGCGGGGCGGAACCCTCGGGGAGCTGTTTTTT; cdr3_aa: CATQRGGTLGELFF
v_call: TRBV5-1; clone_size: NA; j_call: TRBJ1-1; d_call: NA; cdr3_length: 15; cdr3_nt: TGCGCCAGCAGCTTATCGACAGGCCAAGGGACTGAAGCTTTCTTT; cdr3_aa: CASSLSTGQGTEAFF
v_call: TRBV24-1; clone_size: NA; j_call: TRBJ2-1; d_call: TRBD1; cdr3_length: 16; cdr3_nt: TGTGCCACCAGTGACTCGCCCGGGACAGGCGGCGATGAGCAGTTCTTC; cdr3_aa: CATSDSPGTGGDEQFF
v_call: TRBV15; clone_size: NA; j_call: TRBJ2-5; d_call: NA; cdr3_length: 12; cdr3_nt: TGTGCCATCTCGGTCAAGGGGGAGACCCAGTACTTC; cdr3_aa: CAISVKGETQYF
v_call: TRBV5-4; clone_size: NA; j_call: TRBJ1-2; d_call: NA; cdr3_length: 13; cdr3_nt: TGTGCCAGCAGCTTGGCCGGGGTTAATGGCTACACCTTC; cdr3_aa: CASSLAGVNGYTF
v_call: TRBV14; clone_size: NA; j_call: TRBJ1-2; d_call: TRBD1; cdr3_length: 15; cdr3_nt: TGTGCCAGCAGCCAATTAGCGGCAGGGGGCGATGGCTACACCTTC; cdr3_aa: CASSQLAAGGDGYTF
v_call: TRBV4-3; clone_size: NA; j_call: TRBJ2-7; d_call: TRBD2; cdr3_length: 15; cdr3_nt: TGCGCCAGCAGCCAAGTGCTAGCGGGGACAGACGAGCAGTACTTC; cdr3_aa: CASSQVLAGTDEQYF
v_call: TRBV7-2; clone_size: NA; j_call: TRBJ1-2; d_call: NA; cdr3_length: 11; cdr3_nt: TGTGCCAGCAGCTTAACCTCGGAGGCAACCTTC; cdr3_aa: CASSLTSEATF
v_call: TRBV30; clone_size: NA; j_call: TRBJ1-5; d_call: TRBD1; cdr3_length: 13; cdr3_nt: TGTGCCTGGAAAGGGACAGGGGGCGACCCCCAGCATTTT; cdr3_aa: CAWKGTGGDPQHF
v_call: TRBV24-1; clone_size: NA; j_call: TRBJ1-2; d_call: NA; cdr3_length: 12; cdr3_nt: TGTGCCACCAGTGATGAGGACACCGGCTACACCTTC; cdr3_aa: CATSDEDTGYTF
v_call: TRBV19; clone_size: NA; j_call: TRBJ1-1; d_call: TRBD1; cdr3_length: 16; cdr3_nt: TGTGCCAGTAGTACGGGACAGCCAGTAATGAACACTGAAGCTTTCTTT; cdr3_aa: CASSTGQPVMNTEAFF
v_call: TRBV9; clone_size: NA; j_call: TRBJ2-6; d_call: TRBD1; cdr3_length: 18; cdr3_nt: TGTGCCAGCAGCGTAGGGTTAAAGGGGGCCTCTGGGGCCAACGTCCTGACTTTC; cdr3_aa: CASSVGLKGASGANVLTF
v_call: TRBV5-5; clone_size: NA; j_call: TRBJ1-5; d_call: NA; cdr3_length: 15; cdr3_nt: TGTGCCAGCAGCGGCAGGACGGGGGAAAATCAGCCCCAGCATTTT; cdr3_aa: CASSGRTGENQPQHF
v_call: TRBV7-2; clone_size: NA; j_call: TRBJ2-1; d_call: TRBD1; cdr3_length: 19; cdr3_nt: TGTGCCAGCAGCTTAGCTTTCCAAATGCCGGGACAGGGGGCTGGTGAGCAGTTCTTC; cdr3_aa: CASSLAFQMPGQGAGEQFF
v_call: TRBV7-2; clone_size: NA; j_call: TRBJ2-2; d_call: TRBD2; cdr3_length: 17; cdr3_nt: TGTGCCAGCAGCTCCAGCTCCCTAGCGGGGTACACCGGGGAGCTGTTTTTT; cdr3_aa: CASSSSSLAGYTGELFF
v_call: TRBV7-2; clone_size: once; j_call: TRBJ2-3; d_call: TRBD2; cdr3_length: 14; cdr3_nt: TGTGCCAGCAGCGGGCGGGGGACCCGGGATACGCAGTATTTT; cdr3_aa: CASSGRGTRDTQYF
v_call: TRBV7-3; clone_size: NA; j_call: TRBJ2-5; d_call: TRBD2; cdr3_length: 15; cdr3_nt: TGTGCCAGCAGCTTAGTAGCGGGGCATGAAGAGACCCAGTACTTC; cdr3_aa: CASSLVAGHEETQYF
v_call: TRBV7-7; clone_size: NA; j_call: TRBJ2-1; d_call: TRBD2; cdr3_length: 15; cdr3_nt: TGTGCCAGCAGCTTAGAGCGGGGGGGCCTTAATGAGCAGTTCTTC; cdr3_aa: CASSLERGGLNEQFF
v_call: TRBV25-1; clone_size: NA; j_call: TRBJ1-1; d_call: TRBD1; cdr3_length: 15; cdr3_nt: TGTGCCAGCAGTGATGGGACAGTGGTGAACACTGAAGCTTTCTTT; cdr3_aa: CASSDGTVVNTEAFF
v_call: TRBV7-2; clone_size: NA; j_call: TRBJ1-3; d_call: NA; cdr3_length: 15; cdr3_nt: TGTGCCAGCAGCTTAGCCCGGGGGGGTGGAAACACCATATATTTT; cdr3_aa: CASSLARGGGNTIYF
v_call: TRBV5-6; clone_size: NA; j_call: TRBJ2-3; d_call: TRBD2; cdr3_length: 15; cdr3_nt: TGTGCCAGCAGCTCGTGGCGGGGGGCCACAGATACGCAGTATTTT; cdr3_aa: CASSSWRGATDTQYF
v_call: TRBV29-1; clone_size: NA; j_call: TRBJ2-1; d_call: TRBD1; cdr3_length: 16; cdr3_nt: TGCAGCGTTGACAGGACAGGCTTTAGGATGAAGAATGAGCAGTTCTTC; cdr3_aa: CSVDRTGFRMKNEQFF
v_call: TRBV20-1; clone_size: NA; j_call: TRBJ2-7; d_call: NA; cdr3_length: 12; cdr3_nt: TGCAGTGCTAGTCCGAATCCAGATGAGCAGTACTTC; cdr3_aa: CSASPNPDEQYF
v_call: TRBV19; clone_size: NA; j_call: TRBJ2-1; d_call: TRBD2; cdr3_length: 17; cdr3_nt: TGTGCCAGTAGTCCTCTAGCGGGGGATCTCTTATACAATGAGCAGTTCTTC; cdr3_aa: CASSPLAGDLLYNEQFF
v_call: TRBV19; clone_size: NA; j_call: TRBJ1-1; d_call: NA; cdr3_length: 13; cdr3_nt: TGTGCCAGTAGTACTAACAGGAACACTGAAGCTTTCTTT; cdr3_aa: CASSTNRNTEAFF
v_call: TRBV18; clone_size: NA; j_call: TRBJ2-7; d_call: NA; cdr3_length: 14; cdr3_nt: TGTGCCAGCTCACCTCCCTTAGCTACCTACGAGCAGTACTTC; cdr3_aa: CASSPPLATYEQYF